The 32 T cell receptor beta chains below come from one sample, sequenced in a study of T cell changes during pregnancy in multiple sclerosis. The assay was immunoSEQ multiplex PCR, and TCRdb's table has in-frame clones only and misses some. The sample holds tens of thousands of clones, nearly 95% seen once. The source material was peripheral blood, sampled in the first trimester of pregnancy. These receptor sequences come from a female donor with multiple sclerosis, enrolled in a pregnancy study.

This chain connects TRBV30 to TRBJ2-3, with D perhaps TRBD2 (6 bases). Between the trimmed V and J ends, which lost 7 bases and 2 bases, there was a span of 19 bases. Per germline, CDR1 GTSNPN and CDR2 SVGIG (reference sequence). There are 15 residues in the CDR3. The CDR3 spells CASVREKGLTDTQYF. The CDR3 DNA is TGTGCCTCCGTCCGGGAGAAAGGCCTCACAGATACGCAGTATTTT.

This chain links TRBV18 with TRBJ1-2; D perhaps matches TRBD1 (5 bases). The length of the CDR3 is 13 residues. The germline V gene has CDR1 KGHSH and CDR2 LQKENI. Trimming left V 2 bases short and J 4 bases short, with 8 bases between. CDR3 amino acids: CASSPDRLYGYTF. DNA for the CDR3: TGTGCCAGCTCACCAGACAGACTCTATGGCTACACCTTC.

This clone was picked up one time. The chain is built from TRBV6-4 and TRBJ2-5; TRBD2 might be the D (7 bases). This CDR3 region has 15 residues. CDR1 MRHNA and CDR2 SNTAGT come from the germline V gene. Trimming stripped 2 bases from V and 4 bases from J, with 14 bases between. The chain's CDR3 is CASSDSAGAGETQYF. Written as DNA, the CDR3 is TGTGCCAGCAGTGACAGTGCGGGGGCAGGAGAGACCCAGTACTTC.

The chain carries TRBV29-1 and TRBJ2-7, with TRBD1 identical over 8 bases. J gave up 4 bases and V 4 bases, and 6 bases lay outside the gene matches. Germline V gene lookup returns CDR1 SQVTM and CDR2 ANQGSEA. This CDR3 has 13 amino acids. The DNA for the CDR3 is TGCAGCGTTGTAGCCGACAGGGGTTACGAGCAGTACTTC. Protein product: CSVVADRGYEQYF.

The chain is built from TRBV30 and TRBJ1-2, with no clear D. Germline-derived CDR1 and CDR2 are GTSNPN and SVGIG (reference sequence). There are 13 residues in the CDR3. V dropped 0 bases and J dropped 2 bases, with 7 bases sitting between them. CDR3 loop: CAWSVNKNYGYTF. The CDR3 DNA reads TGTGCCTGGAGTGTAAACAAAAACTATGGCTACACCTTC. Complete variable domain (other parts from reference TRBV30 and TRBJ1-2): SQTIHQWPATLVQPVGSPLSLECTVEGTSNPNLYWYRQAAGRGLQLLFYSVGIGQISSEVPQNLSASRPQDRQFILSSKKLLLSDSGFYLCAWSVNKNYGYTFGSGTRLTVV.

This CDR3 is CASSPRAGPISGANVLTF. The CDR3, as DNA: TGTGCCAGCAGCCCACGTGCGGGACCGATCTCTGGGGCCAACGTCCTGACTTTC. This chain joins TRBV13 and TRBJ2-6; tentatively, D is TRBD2 (6 bases). CDR3 length: 18 amino acids. Germline assignment: CDR1 PRHDT and CDR2 FYEKMQ (reference sequence). The V and J ends lost 5 bases and 0 bases respectively, with 17 bases between them. The variable domain in full, completed from reference TRBV13 and TRBJ2-6, reads AAGVIQSPRHLIKEKRETATLKCYPIPRHDTVYWYQQGPGQDPQFLISFYEKMQSDKGSIPDRFSAQQFSDYHSELNMSSLELGDSALYFCASSPRAGPISGANVLTFGAGSRLTVL.

V usage is TRBV5-4 and J usage is TRBJ2-6; possible D gene TRBD2, 6 bases. Germline CDR1 SGHNT, CDR2 YYREEE (reference sequence). Deletions cut 7 bases from V and 6 bases from J, with 8 bases between. The CDR3 covers 12 residues. CDR3 region: CASRREANVLTF. DNA for the CDR3: TGTGCCAGCCGGAGGGAGGCCAACGTCCTGACTTTC.

V usage is TRBV6-6 and J usage is TRBJ1-4; D unclear. V was cut by 6 bases and J by 5 bases, with 16 bases left in between. This CDR3 contains 15 residues. CDR1 is MNHNY, CDR2 SVGAGI, per germline (reference sequence). The CDR3 is CASRDTPLSNEKLFF. In DNA, the CDR3 is TGTGCCAGCAGAGACACTCCCTTATCGAATGAAAAACTGTTTTTT.

This chain links TRBV18 with TRBJ1-2; a weak D match, TRBD1 (5 bases). This CDR3 spans 11 amino acids. V gave up 6 bases and J gave up 8 bases, with 10 bases separating them. Germline V gives CDR1 KGHSH, CDR2 LQKENI. DNA for the CDR3: TGTGCCAGCTCTCTCACAGGAGGCTACACCTTC. This sequence encodes CASSLTGGYTF.

This clone is a singleton in its sample. The CDR3 spells CASSLEGVAEAFF. CDR3 bases: TGTGCCAGCAGCTTAGAGGGAGTGGCTGAAGCTTTCTTT. The chain employs TRBV7-2 and TRBJ1-1; unclear D gene. Germline CDR1 is SGHTA and CDR2 is FQGNSA. The V end was cut by 1 base, the J end by 6 bases, with 9 bases between. The length of the CDR3 is 13 residues.

This chain connects TRBV5-6 to TRBJ1-2; 8 nucleotides align to TRBD1. In germline, CDR1 is SGHDT, CDR2 YYEEEE. The ends lost 1 base at V and 2 bases at J; junction bases unmatched: 7. The CDR3 has 16 residues. The CDR3 region is CASSLSSGGANYGYTF. The CDR3 bases are TGTGCCAGCAGCTTGAGCTCAGGGGGCGCAAACTATGGCTACACCTTC.

The chain combines TRBV12-1 with TRBJ2-1; whether TRBD1, the table's D call, matches the DNA was not checked. TRBV12-1 is assigned pseudogene status. CDR3 length: 18 residues. CDR3 residues: CASTKQGPTGGSYNEQFF. CDR3 nucleotide sequence: TGTGCCAGCACCAAACAGGGCCCAACAGGGGGGTCCTACAATGAGCAGTTCTTC.

CDR3 amino acids: CASSSSSGAYNEQFF. Here the CDR3 DNA reads TGCGCCAGCAGCTCTTCCAGCGGGGCCTACAATGAGCAGTTCTTC. J is TRBJ2-1 and V is TRBV4-3; 7 bases align to TRBD2. V trimming: 5 bases; J trimming: 2 bases; junction bases outside the gene matches: 6. Germline-derived CDR1 and CDR2 are LGHNA and YSLEER. The CDR3 totals 15 residues.

The chain joins TRBV5-6 to TRBJ1-1; possible D gene TRBD1, 6 bases. CDR1 and CDR2 from the germline V gene are SGHDT and YYEEEE. This CDR3 spans 13 amino acids. V lost 3 bases and J 5 bases, leaving 11 bases between the germline ends. This CDR3 is CASSSRGGTEAFF. DNA of the CDR3: TGTGCCAGCAGCTCCAGGGGTGGTACTGAAGCTTTCTTT.

CDR3 amino acids: CASSLLGQPANYGYTF. In DNA, the CDR3 is TGTGCCAGCAGCCTACTTGGACAACCCGCTAACTATGGCTACACCTTC. This chain links TRBV7-9 with TRBJ1-2; weak D call: TRBD1 (5 bases). The CDR3 is 16 residues long. V shed 5 bases and J shed 0 bases, with 16 bases lying between them. CDR1 is SEHNR and CDR2 is FQNEAQ in the germline V gene (reference sequence).

The chain combines TRBV25-1 with TRBJ2-1, with 9 bases identical to TRBD1. There are 18 residues in the CDR3. Germline V gene sequence: CDR1 MGHDK, CDR2 SYGVNS. Unmatched junction bases numbered 15, after V lost 6 bases and J lost 3 bases. The CDR3 region has the DNA TGTGCCAGCAGATCGGACAGGGGCGGTATCCGGTACTACAATGAGCAGTTCTTC. It encodes CASRSDRGGIRYYNEQFF.

This clone was seen a handful of times. The chain uses TRBV5-4 and TRBJ2-5; tentative D call: TRBD1 (5 bases). Trimming removed 0 bases from V and 2 bases from J, with 8 bases in between. The CDR3 has 14 amino acids. Germline assignment: CDR1 SGHNT and CDR2 YYREEE (reference sequence). CDR3 nucleotides: TGTGCCAGCAGCTTGGACCCAGGGCAAGAGACCCAGTACTTC. This codes for CASSLDPGQETQYF. The full variable domain, rest sourced from reference TRBV5-4 and TRBJ2-5, is ETGVTQSPTHLIKTRGQQVTLRCSSQSGHNTVSWYQQALGQGPQFIFQYYREEENGRGNFPPRFSGLQFPNYSSELNVNALELDDSALYLCASSLDPGQETQYFGPGTRLLVL.

The chain employs TRBV6-1 and TRBJ2-1, with TRBD2 matching over 12 bases. The CDR3 has 15 amino acids. Germline V CDR1 and CDR2: MNHNS, SASEGT. The V gene end was trimmed by 10 bases and the J gene end by 9 bases; junction bases not matched to a gene: 13. The CDR3 nucleotides are TGTGCCATTCCTATAACTAGCGGGGGGCAGGGTGAGCAGTTCTTC. It encodes CAIPITSGGQGEQFF.

The chain is built from TRBV2 and TRBJ1-1, with a weak D call TRBD1 (5 bases). The CDR3 loop spans 12 amino acids. Germline V CDR1 and CDR2: SNHLY, FYNNEI. Trimming took off 6 bases at V and 0 bases at J, with 5 bases between the two ends. As DNA, the CDR3 is TGTGCCAGCAGGACAGTGAACACTGAAGCTTTCTTT. It yields the protein CASRTVNTEAFF.

This chain joins TRBV7-9 and TRBJ1-1; 10 bases are a match to TRBD1. This CDR3 region has 16 residues. The germline gives CDR1 SEHNR, CDR2 FQNEAQ (reference sequence). J lost 2 bases, V lost 3 bases, and 6 bases had no gene match. The CDR3 sequence is CASSFLTGGGNTEAFF. The CDR3 DNA follows: TGTGCCAGCAGCTTTTTGACAGGGGGCGGAAACACTGAAGCTTTCTTT.

V usage is TRBV27 and J usage is TRBJ2-5, with D possibly being TRBD1 (6 bases). With 6 bases removed from V and 9 bases from J, the gap between germline ends came to 23 bases. The germline V gene encodes CDR1 MNHEY and CDR2 SMNVEV (reference sequence). There are 15 residues in the CDR3. The CDR3 sequence: CASRVSAGAPRAQYF. Written as DNA, the CDR3 is TGTGCCAGCAGAGTATCGGCAGGGGCACCAAGGGCCCAGTACTTC.

This chain links TRBV27 with TRBJ2-1; perhaps TRBD1 as D (5 bases). The CDR3 has 16 residues. The V end was cut by 2 bases, the J end by 6 bases, with 17 bases between. Germline lookup yields CDR1 MNHEY and CDR2 SMNVEV (reference sequence). CDR3 protein: CASSLTGAAPSNEQFF. CDR3 coding DNA: TGTGCCAGCAGTTTAACTGGGGCCGCCCCCTCCAATGAGCAGTTCTTC.

V is TRBV7-3 and J is TRBJ2-1, with 10 bases identical to TRBD1. Germline V lookup: CDR1 SGHTA, CDR2 FQGTGA. V gave up 5 bases and J gave up 4 bases; unmatched junction bases: 8. The CDR3 extends over 16 amino acids. The CDR3 DNA sequence: TGTGCCAGCAGCGACCGAATGGGACAGGGGTACAATGAGCAGTTCTTC. It codes for CASSDRMGQGYNEQFF.

V usage is TRBV5-8 and J usage is TRBJ2-3; 13 bases line up with TRBD2. J gave up 6 bases and V 0 bases, and 7 bases lay outside the gene matches. CDR1 SGHTS and CDR2 YDEGEE come from the germline V gene. The CDR3 runs to 17 residues. CDR3 in DNA: TGTGCCAGCAGCTTGGGGACTAGCGGGGGCCGCATGGATACGCAGTATTTT. This translates into CASSLGTSGGRMDTQYF.

This clone was seen just once. The chain couples TRBV4-3 to TRBJ2-1; 9 nucleotides align to TRBD2. This CDR3 region has 15 residues. Germline V gives CDR1 LGHNA, CDR2 YSLEER. The J segment lost 8 bases and the V segment lost 1 base, leaving 6 bases of the junction unmatched. The CDR3 region has the DNA TGCGCCAGCAGCCAAGTGGGACTAGCAACCCATGAGCAGTTCTTC. It is translated as CASSQVGLATHEQFF.

This sequence joins TRBV7-9 and TRBJ2-1; no firm D call. Germline CDR1 is SEHNR and CDR2 is FQNEAQ (reference sequence). V lost 8 bases to trimming and J lost 7 bases, with 18 bases between them. The CDR3 runs 14 residues. The CDR3 protein is CASLVSNLANEQFF. DNA of the CDR3: TGTGCCAGCCTAGTCTCTAATCTGGCGAATGAGCAGTTCTTC.

This clone showed up just a few times. The chain recombines TRBV14 with TRBJ2-3; a possible D gene is TRBD1 (5 bases). The CDR3 has 13 amino acids. Germline lookup yields CDR1 SGHDN and CDR2 FVKESK. V lost 0 bases and J 10 bases, leaving 11 bases between the germline ends. CDR3 sequence reads: CASSQDTAGSQYF. The CDR3 nucleotides are TGTGCCAGCAGCCAAGATACGGCAGGGTCGCAGTATTTT. The whole variable domain, remainder taken from reference TRBV14 and TRBJ2-3, is EAGVTQFPSHSVIEKGQTVTLRCDPISGHDNLYWYRRVMGKEIKFLLHFVKESKQDESGMPNNRFLAERTGGTYSTLKVQPAELEDSGVYFCASSQDTAGSQYFGPGTRLTVL.

The chain links TRBV5-8 to TRBJ2-7, with TRBD1 matching 7 bases. The V gene's germline CDR1 is SGHTS and CDR2 YDEGEE. Losses at the gene ends were 3 bases for V and 2 bases for J; bases not matched to a gene: 8. This CDR3 contains 15 residues. CDR3 protein: CASSSRDRPPYEQYF. CDR3 DNA sequence: TGTGCCAGCAGCTCGAGGGACAGACCTCCCTACGAGCAGTACTTC.

The V gene is TRBV4-2, the J gene TRBJ2-7; weak D call: TRBD2 (6 bases). V was cut by 1 base and J by 0 bases, with 13 bases left in between. Germline CDR1 LGHNA, CDR2 YNFKEQ. The CDR3 spans 16 residues. The CDR3 sequence: CASSQGGNEASYEQYF. The DNA for the CDR3 is TGTGCCAGCAGCCAAGGCGGGAACGAGGCCTCCTACGAGCAGTACTTC.

The V and J genes are TRBV29-1 and TRBJ1-2, with no clear D. Germline loops: CDR1 SQVTM, CDR2 ANQGSEA. The CDR3 runs to 14 residues. The ends were cut back, 3 bases at V and 4 bases at J, with 15 bases in the middle. DNA for the CDR3: TGCAGCGTTGAGATCTCGGCGGACTCCTATGGCTACACCTTC. Translated: CSVEISADSYGYTF.

The rearrangement uses TRBV29-1 and TRBJ1-2, with D possibly TRBD1 on 6 matching bases. The CDR3 totals 13 residues. Trimming removed 8 bases from V and 7 bases from J, with 20 bases in between. CDR1 is SQVTM and CDR2 is ANQGSEA in the germline V gene. Here the CDR3 DNA reads TGCAGCAGCCTGCAACAGGGCCGCGGTGGCTACACCTTC. This translates into CSSLQQGRGGYTF.

The V and J genes are TRBV5-1 and TRBJ2-7; possibly TRBD1 for D (5 bases). The CDR3 consists of 13 residues. V was shortened by 3 bases and J by 2 bases, with 9 bases between the two germline ends. The germline V gene encodes CDR1 SGHRS and CDR2 YFSETQ. The CDR3 loop reads CASSSTGTYEQYF. CDR3 coding DNA: TGCGCCAGCAGCTCCACAGGCACCTACGAGCAGTACTTC.